This note documents a single TCR beta chain sequence. These data are taken from a study of CD4 T cells in relation to SARS-CoV-2 and coronaviruses. Deep TCR-beta sequencing used DNA from uncultured naive and memory CD4+ T cells. This table comes from immunoSEQ multiplex PCR, and its TCRdb copy is limited to in-frame clones, with some not included. The sample holds approximately 59,000 clones, about 87% seen once. Before the COVID-19 pandemic, during about 2011-2019, CD4+ T cells were taken from unexposed donors. Sequencing input: memory CD4+ T cells from PBMCs. The clonotype was recovered from a human donor in good health.

CDR3 sequence: CASRRTSNSYNEQFF. CDR3 bases: TGTGCCAGTAGACGGACTAGTAACTCCTACAATGAGCAGTTCTTC. V gene TRBV19 combines with J gene TRBJ2-1; 7 positions agree with TRBD2. This CDR3 comprises 15 residues. Germline V CDR1 and CDR2: LNHDA, SQIVND (reference sequence). V shed 6 bases, J shed 0 bases, and the junction held 5 bases outside the gene matches.